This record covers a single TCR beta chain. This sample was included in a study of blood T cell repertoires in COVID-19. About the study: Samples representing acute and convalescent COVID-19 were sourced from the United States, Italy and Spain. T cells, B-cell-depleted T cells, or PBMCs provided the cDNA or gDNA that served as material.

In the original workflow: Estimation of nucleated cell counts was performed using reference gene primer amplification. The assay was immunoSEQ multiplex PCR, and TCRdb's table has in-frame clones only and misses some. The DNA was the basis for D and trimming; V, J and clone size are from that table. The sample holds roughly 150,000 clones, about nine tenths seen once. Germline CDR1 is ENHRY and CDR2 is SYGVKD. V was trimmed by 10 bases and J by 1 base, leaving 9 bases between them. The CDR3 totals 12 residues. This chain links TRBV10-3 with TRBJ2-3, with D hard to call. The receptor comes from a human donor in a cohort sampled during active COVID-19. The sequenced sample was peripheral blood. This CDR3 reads CATNPGTDTQYF. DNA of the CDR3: TGTGCCACCAACCCAGGCACAGATACGCAGTATTTT.